This T cell receptor (beta chain) was identified during a study of metastatic and nonmetastatic thyroid tumors. Germline CDR1 and CDR2: SGHVS and FQNEAQ. V shed 0 bases and J shed 3 bases, with 12 bases lying between them. This CDR3 contains 16 residues. Thyroid surgery had not been preceded by any treatment in any patient. This clone has at least ten counts. Using MiXCR, TCRdb reanalyzed the PCR reads. Here the sample spans 50,000 or so clones, 22% being singletons. Sequencing used blood. This chain uses TRBV7-8 with TRBJ2-1; D might be TRBD2 (5 bases). The receptor comes from a male donor with papillary thyroid cancer or a benign thyroid nodule (not recorded which). Some clones in this sample may be carry-over from other donors' samples. CDR3 loop: CASSLARERNYNEQFF. As DNA, the CDR3 is TGTGCCAGCAGCTTAGCGCGTGAGCGGAACTACAATGAGCAGTTCTTC.